This T cell receptor (beta chain) was recovered during a study of technical replicates of blood from a handful of donors. The CDR3 extends over 13 amino acids. Germline CDR1 is SQVTM and CDR2 is ANQGSEA. After removal of 7 bases from V and 4 bases from J, the junction contained 9 bases not matched to a gene. Here immunoSEQ multiplex PCR was the method, and the copy in TCRdb shows in-frame clones only, minus some. This sample yields about 79,000 clones, of which 94% are seen a single time; 0.25% to 0.3% belongs to the top ten. Sample: T cells isolated from PBMCs. The clonotype was recovered from a human donor in good health. This chain links TRBV29-1 with TRBJ2-7; 8 positions match TRBD1. CDR3 nucleotide sequence: TGCAGCGCTGGGACAGGTAACTTGTACGAGCAGTACTTC. Residues: CSAGTGNLYEQYF.